This entry lists 3 T cell receptor beta chains sequenced from one sample in a study of human T cells and chemical hapten exposure. Each CDR3 protein is one row after TCRdb ran MiXCR on the RACE reads. Here the sample spans about 260,000 distinct CDR3 sequences, over 8% being singletons. Time point in this sample: pre-sensitization, week 0. Indicated treatment: therapeutic diphenylcyclopropenone sensitization with weekly scalp DPC. Sequenced here: whole blood, sampled in connection with sensitization to the hapten diphenylcyclopropenone (DPC). Receptors originate from a woman aged 40 to 55 with alopecia areata. Some clones in this sample may be carry-over from other donors' samples.

The chain couples TRBV20-1 to TRBJ2-3; 7 positions match TRBD1. V lost 3 bases and J lost 1; bases outside the gene matches: 4. The CDR3 consists of 14 residues. CDR1 DFQATT and CDR2 SNEGSKA come from the germline V gene (reference sequence). CDR3 protein: CSASSQGGTDTQYF. The CDR3 DNA sequence: TGCAGTGCTAGCTCTCAGGGGGGCACAGATACGCAGTATTTT.

This clonotype was detected many times. The genes are TRBV7-9 and TRBJ1-5; TRBD1 aligns across 9 bases. Trimming at V came to 5 bases and at J to 6 bases, leaving 8 bases not matched to a gene. From germline, CDR1 is SEHNR and CDR2 FQNEAQ (reference sequence). The length of the CDR3 is 15 residues. The DNA for the CDR3 is TGTGCCAGCAGCCTGGGACAGGGTTTCACTCAGCCCCAGCATTTT. Its protein product is CASSLGQGFTQPQHF.

The chain has TRBV15 and TRBJ2-7; D perhaps matches TRBD2 (6 bases). Trimming cost V 1 base and J 6 bases, with 13 bases left between them. The CDR3 loop spans 14 amino acids. Per the germline V gene, CDR1 is LNHNV and CDR2 is YYDKDF (reference sequence). CDR3 nucleotide sequence: TGTGCCACCAGCAGAGGCGGGCAGGGAGGCGAGCAGTACTTC. Protein product: CATSRGGQGGEQYF.